Each of the 27 T cell receptor beta chains below was sequenced from the same sample in a study of cytomegalovirus exposure and HLA in healthy donors (dated by TCRdb to about 2017). The library was obtained by the immunoSEQ multiplex PCR assay. For the multiplex PCR, a mixture combining 60 forward primers for TCR Vbeta segments and 13 reverse primers for TCR Jbeta segments was used. TCRdb mirrors the immuneACCESS table, restricted to in-frame sequences. Some clones are absent from its copies; in checked studies, under half trace to an unresolved V gene, and the reason for the others is unknown. The sample table contains around 68,000 clones; only one count was recorded for approximately 68% of them. The top ten constitute approximately 11% of the sample. The sequenced material came from PBMCs. All receptors come from a woman aged 25 to 39 in good health and CMV-seronegative.

This clone showed up just a few times. V and J are TRBV6-1 and TRBJ1-1; D is uncertain. Trimming cost V 4 bases and J 5 bases, with 11 bases left between them. The CDR3 runs to 13 residues. The germline gives CDR1 MNHNS, CDR2 SASEGT. CDR3: CASSGPLGTEAFF. The CDR3 coding sequence is TGTGCCAGCAGTGGACCTCTAGGAACTGAAGCTTTCTTT.

The genes are TRBV4-3 and TRBJ2-1; 9 bases fit TRBD2. CDR1 is LGHNA, CDR2 YSLEER, per germline. The CDR3 contains 16 residues. Trimming took 4 bases from V and 4 from J; bases not matched to a gene: 8. CDR3 coding DNA: TGCGCCAGCAGCCCCAGTGGCGGGGGGGATTACAATGAGCAGTTCTTC. Translated, it gives CASSPSGGGDYNEQFF.

This clone occurred once. CDR3 in DNA: TGTGCCAGCAGTTACCGGACAGGGCAGGAGACCCAGTACTTC. Amino acid sequence: CASSYRTGQETQYF. The chain employs TRBV6-6 and TRBJ2-5, with TRBD1 identical over 8 bases. The CDR3 contains 14 residues. V was clipped by 2 bases and J by 5 bases; unmatched bases: 4. Germline V lookup: CDR1 MNHNY, CDR2 SVGAGI (reference sequence).

The chain recombines TRBV5-8 with TRBJ1-5; TRBD1 matches at 10 bases. V was pared by 2 bases and J by 0 bases, with 8 bases of the junction left unmatched. Looked up from germline, CDR1 is SGHTS and CDR2 is YDEGEE. This CDR3 comprises 18 residues. DNA of the CDR3: TGTGCCAGCAGCTTCCCGACAGGGGGCCACTTTAGCAATCAGCCCCAGCATTTT. It codes for CASSFPTGGHFSNQPQHF.

The genes are TRBV2 and TRBJ1-2, with 10 bases that match TRBD1. The CDR3 spans 13 residues. Germline V CDR1 and CDR2: SNHLY, FYNNEI. V was pared by 4 bases and J by 6 bases, with 2 bases of the junction left unmatched. DNA for the CDR3: TGTGCCAGCAGTGGACAGGGGGCGCATGGCTACACCTTC. This codes for CASSGQGAHGYTF.

This chain uses TRBV14 with TRBJ2-7; D gene ambiguous. V lost 1 base and J 3 bases, leaving 4 bases between the germline ends. Germline-derived CDR1 and CDR2 are SGHDN and FVKESK. The CDR3 runs to 12 residues. CDR3 bases: TGTGCCAGCAGCCAAGGAGGCTACGAGCAGTACTTC. Translated, it gives CASSQGGYEQYF.

In its sample, this clone was seen a few times. The chain links TRBV5-4 to TRBJ2-2; possible D gene TRBD2, 6 bases. V was clipped by 4 bases and J by 7 bases, with 14 bases between them. The CDR3 extends over 14 amino acids. Germline V gene data show CDR1 as SGHNT and CDR2 as YYREEE (reference sequence). CDR3 in DNA: TGTGCCAGCAGCCCGCGGGGAGTAGGCGGGGAGCTGTTTTTT. It translates to CASSPRGVGGELFF.

The chain recombines TRBV7-9 with TRBJ1-1; 7 bases are shared with TRBD1. The J segment lost 11 bases and the V segment lost 5 bases, leaving 17 bases of the junction unmatched. The CDR3 has 15 amino acids. Germline CDR1 and CDR2: SEHNR and FQNEAQ (reference sequence). In DNA form, the CDR3 reads TGTGCCAGCAGCCTACCAACAGGGGTTGAGCTTGGGGCTTTCTTT. This codes for CASSLPTGVELGAFF.

This clone occurred once. The chain uses TRBV30 and TRBJ2-1; possible D gene TRBD2, 7 bases. Trimming took 3 bases from V and 7 from J, leaving 19 bases between them. The germline V gene encodes CDR1 GTSNPN and CDR2 SVGIG (reference sequence). The CDR3 is 15 amino acids. The CDR3 DNA is TGTGCCTGGAGAAGAGGAGGGGGGGGGCGGAATGAGCAGTTCTTC. The encoded protein is CAWRRGGGGRNEQFF.

This clone was detected a few times. This sequence joins TRBV7-3 and TRBJ2-5, with D uncertain. The CDR3 has 15 amino acids. Germline V lookup: CDR1 SGHTA, CDR2 FQGTGA. The V end was cut by 2 bases, the J end by 0 bases, with 10 bases between. This CDR3 is CASSLRAHNQETQYF. DNA for the CDR3: TGTGCCAGCAGCTTACGCGCGCATAACCAAGAGACCCAGTACTTC. The full variable domain, its missing parts supplied by reference TRBV7-3 and TRBJ2-5, is GAGVSQTPSNKVTEKGKYVELRCDPISGHTALYWYRQSLGQGPEFLIYFQGTGAADDSGLPNDRFFAVRPEGSVSTLKIQRTERGDSAVYLCASSLRAHNQETQYFGPGTRLLVL.

The chain links TRBV29-1 to TRBJ1-3; D is perhaps TRBD1 (5 bases). The CDR3 covers 14 residues. Trimming took off 0 bases at V and 4 bases at J, with 10 bases between the two ends. Germline V gives CDR1 SQVTM, CDR2 ANQGSEA. The CDR3 region is CSVEDRGYGNTIYF. CDR3 sequence (DNA): TGCAGCGTTGAAGATCGGGGGTACGGAAACACCATATATTTT.

This clone came up once. The rearrangement joins TRBV6-6 to TRBJ1-5, with 9 positions matching TRBD1. Germline V gene data show CDR1 as MNHNY and CDR2 as SVGAGI (reference sequence). The length of the CDR3 is 15 residues. The V and J ends lost 2 bases and 4 bases, in that order; junction bases with no gene match: 3. CDR3 protein: CASSYVGTGNQPQHF. The CDR3 coding sequence is TGTGCCAGCAGTTACGTTGGGACAGGGAATCAGCCCCAGCATTTT.

The V gene is TRBV5-1, the J gene TRBJ2-7, with 7 bases fitting TRBD2. Trimming removed 1 base from V and 7 bases from J; junction bases left unmatched: 8. Germline values: CDR1 SGHRS, CDR2 YFSETQ. This CDR3 contains 14 residues. This CDR3 reads CASSLSGGTREQYF. CDR3 DNA: TGCGCCAGCAGCTTGTCGGGGGGTACGAGGGAGCAGTACTTC. Using reference TRBV5-1 and TRBJ2-7 for the parts outside the CDR3, the full variable domain is KAGVTQTPRYLIKTRGQQVTLSCSPISGHRSVSWYQQTPGQGLQFLFEYFSETQRNKGNFPGRFSGRQFSNSRSEMNVSTLELGDSALYLCASSLSGGTREQYFGPGTRLTVT.

V usage is TRBV7-2 and J usage is TRBJ1-4, with a tentative D call TRBD1 (6 bases). The ends were cut back, 3 bases at V and 8 bases at J, with 19 bases in the middle. This CDR3 contains 16 residues. Germline CDR1 and CDR2: SGHTA and FQGNSA. The CDR3 nucleotides read TGTGCCAGCAGCTTTCACACAGGGCACGTAGAGGAAAAACTGTTTTTT. It yields the protein CASSFHTGHVEEKLFF.

This clone came up a few times. The chain recombines TRBV10-3 with TRBJ2-5; 7 bases are a match to TRBD2. The CDR3 runs to 17 residues. Germline V gene sequence: CDR1 ENHRY, CDR2 SYGVKD. Trimming removed 3 bases from V and 6 bases from J; junction bases left unmatched: 16. CDR3 bases: TGTGCCATCAGTGACCACCCCCCGGAAGCGGGGAAAAAGACCCAGTACTTC. This gives the protein CAISDHPPEAGKKTQYF.

The rearrangement uses TRBV4-1 and TRBJ1-3, with TRBD1 matching 8 bases. Germline lookup yields CDR1 MGHRA and CDR2 YSYEKL. CDR3 size: 17 residues. The J segment lost 1 base and the V segment lost 2 bases, leaving 7 bases of the junction unmatched. The DNA of the CDR3 is TGCGCCAGCAGCCAATTGACAGGGGTCCCTTCTGGAAACACCATATATTTT. This gives the protein CASSQLTGVPSGNTIYF.

The chain joins TRBV27 to TRBJ1-1, with D hard to call. Per the germline V gene, CDR1 is MNHEY and CDR2 is SMNVEV (reference sequence). There are 11 residues in the CDR3. The germline V and J ends were trimmed by 3 bases and 6 bases, with 5 bases remaining between them. The CDR3 here is CASSFGAEAFF. The CDR3 DNA sequence: TGTGCCAGCAGTTTCGGGGCTGAAGCTTTCTTT.

The chain carries TRBV30 and TRBJ1-1; no firm D call. Germline V lookup: CDR1 GTSNPN, CDR2 SVGIG (reference sequence). Between the trimmed V and J ends, which lost 3 bases and 0 bases, there was a span of 8 bases. The CDR3 spans 13 residues. DNA for the CDR3: TGTGCCTGGAGAGAAGAGATGAACACTGAAGCTTTCTTT. Amino acid sequence: CAWREEMNTEAFF. The full variable domain, rest sourced from reference TRBV30 and TRBJ1-1, is SQTIHQWPATLVQPVGSPLSLECTVEGTSNPNLYWYRQAAGRGLQLLFYSVGIGQISSEVPQNLSASRPQDRQFILSSKKLLLSDSGFYLCAWREEMNTEAFFGQGTRLTVV.

This clone came up once. This chain uses TRBV6-5 with TRBJ1-1; tentative D call: TRBD1 (5 bases). This CDR3 has 14 residues. Germline assignment: CDR1 MNHEY and CDR2 SVGAGI. V lost 6 bases to trimming and J lost 0 bases, with 11 bases between them. The CDR3 here is CASSLDSLNTEAFF. In DNA form, the CDR3 reads TGTGCCAGCAGCCTTGACAGTTTGAACACTGAAGCTTTCTTT.

The chain employs TRBV2 and TRBJ2-7, with D possibly TRBD2 on 5 matching bases. Germline V CDR1 and CDR2: SNHLY, FYNNEI. The CDR3 extends over 10 amino acids. The V end lost 6 bases, the J end lost 12 bases, and 12 bases lay between the germline ends. The CDR3, as DNA: TGTGCCAGCAGGGGGAGACATCCGTACTTC. Protein: CASRGRHPYF.

CDR3 coding DNA: TGTGCCTGGAGGACTTTTCATGGGAATGAGCAGTTCTTC. This sequence encodes CAWRTFHGNEQFF. The rearrangement uses TRBV30 and TRBJ2-1; D is undetermined. The CDR3 totals 13 residues. Germline V gene data show CDR1 as GTSNPN and CDR2 as SVGIG (reference sequence). V lost 3 bases and J lost 7, with 13 bases in between.

V usage is TRBV7-2 and J usage is TRBJ1-1, with D perhaps TRBD1 (6 bases). CDR1 SGHTA and CDR2 FQGNSA come from the germline V gene. V shed 4 bases and J shed 3 bases, with 9 bases lying between them. CDR3 length equals 13 residues. CDR3 residues: CASSSGAYTEAFF. The CDR3, as DNA: TGTGCCAGCAGCTCAGGGGCGTACACTGAAGCTTTCTTT.

This chain uses TRBV11-2 with TRBJ1-2; 8 nucleotides agree with TRBD1. CDR3 length: 15 residues. In germline, CDR1 is SGHAT, CDR2 FQNNGV. V trimming: 3 bases; J trimming: 4 bases; junction bases outside the gene matches: 7. The CDR3 nucleotides read TGTGCCAGCAGCTTTTGGACAGGGCGAGGCTATGGCTACACCTTC. Protein product: CASSFWTGRGYGYTF.

The chain uses TRBV5-1 and TRBJ2-1; the D gene is possibly TRBD2 (5 bases). The CDR3 is made up of 13 amino acids. Germline-derived CDR1 and CDR2 are SGHRS and YFSETQ. Trimming shortened V by 2 bases and J by 4 bases, and 7 bases separated the two germline ends. CDR3 sequence: CASSFEGYNEQFF. The CDR3 DNA reads TGCGCCAGCAGCTTCGAGGGATACAATGAGCAGTTCTTC.

V is TRBV4-2 and J is TRBJ2-3, with a tentative D call TRBD1 (5 bases). The germline V gene has CDR1 LGHNA and CDR2 YNFKEQ. V was clipped by 1 base and J by 0 bases, with 11 bases between them. The CDR3 runs 16 residues. As DNA, the CDR3 is TGTGCCAGCAGCCAAGTTCGAACAGGAAGCACAGATACGCAGTATTTT. It yields the protein CASSQVRTGSTDTQYF.

Remarks on this clone: The CDR3 does not end in the conserved phenylalanine or tryptophan, so this is likely a read error. The gene calls are TRBV30 and TRBJ1-5, with 7 bases identical to TRBD1. J lost 5 bases, V lost 2 bases, and 21 bases had no gene match. The CDR3 is 19 residues long. CDR1 GTSNPN and CDR2 SVGIG come from the germline V gene (reference sequence). The CDR3 sequence is CAWSLGSPKGTADYQPQHV. CDR3 bases: TGTGCCTGGAGTTTAGGGTCGCCTAAAGGGACAGCCGATTATCAGCCCCAGCATGTT.

The genes are TRBV25-1 and TRBJ2-3, with 12 bases aligning to TRBD2. The V gene's germline CDR1 is MGHDK and CDR2 SYGVNS. J gave up 4 bases and V 7 bases, and 12 bases lay outside the gene matches. The CDR3 covers 17 residues. CDR3 sequence: CASTERGASGGADTQYF. The CDR3 nucleotides read TGTGCCAGCACCGAACGGGGAGCTAGCGGGGGGGCAGATACGCAGTATTTT.